Given below is one TCR beta chain in context. The data stem from a study of CD8+ T cells in alopecia areata. Sample treatment: oral pan-JAK inhibitor, 5-10 mg twice daily. Sorting separated CD4+ and CD8+ T cells out of PBMCs. Reverse transcribed after extraction, RNA yielded cDNA as the sequencing template. The method was immunoSEQ multiplex PCR; TCRdb's version includes in-frame clones alone and lacks a portion of them. The sample has roughly 190,000 clones; 45% to 75% are singletons. The source material was CD4+ T cells sorted from blood, sampled at week 4, from a patient treated with tofacitinib. This TCR came from a human donor with alopecia areata.

CDR3 bases: TGTGCCTGGAGCGCGGATTCCTACAATGAGCAGTTCTTC. Its translation: CAWSADSYNEQFF. The chain uses TRBV30 and TRBJ2-1, with D hard to call. The CDR3 sequence is 13 residues long. Per germline, CDR1 GTSNPN and CDR2 SVGIG (reference sequence). V was clipped by 3 bases and J by 1 base, with 7 bases between them.